This is a list of T cell receptor beta chains from one sample in a study of cytomegalovirus exposure and HLA in healthy donors. Generated by immunoSEQ multiplex PCR, the TCRdb table keeps only in-frame clones and is missing some. The sample has 200,000 or so clones, approximately 88% seen once; the top ten hold 0.25% to 0.3%. The specimen sequenced was PBMCs. The receptors here all came from a boy aged 5-17 years in good health and CMV-seronegative. Each CDR3 is given with its conserved first and last residue. The D gene is left open where the match is weak. Clone size is given for some rows only: seen once, a few or many times, or a class if the clone is expanded.

TRBV19	.	TRBJ1-5	.	CASSFGEDNQPQHF	TGTGCCAGTAGCTTTGGGGAGGACAATCAGCCCCAGCATTTT
TRBV6-4	TRBD2	TRBJ2-3	.	CASSDTPAGTDTQYF	TGTGCCAGCAGCGATACCCCAGCGGGAACAGATACGCAGTATTTT
TRBV15	.	TRBJ1-5	.	CATSRGLGQPQHF	TGTGCCACCAGCAGAGGTCTAGGTCAGCCCCAGCATTTT
TRBV4-3	TRBD1	TRBJ1-1	.	CASSQDSTGTNTEAFF	TGCGCCAGCAGCCAAGACTCGACAGGGACGAACACTGAAGCTTTCTTT
TRBV6-4	TRBD1	TRBJ2-1	.	CASSDSEAGGHNEQFF	TGTGCCAGCAGTGACTCGGAGGCAGGGGGTCACAATGAGCAGTTCTTC
TRBV10-2	.	TRBJ1-2	.	CASSETWYSYGYTF	TGCGCCAGCAGTGAGACGTGGTACTCCTATGGCTACACCTTC
TRBV2	TRBD1	TRBJ2-7	.	CASSEVRPGQSLGEQYF	TGTGCCAGCAGTGAAGTGAGGCCGGGACAGAGTTTGGGGGAGCAGTACTTC
TRBV11-2	.	TRBJ1-1	once	CASSDRGGTEVATEAFF	TGTGCCAGCAGCGACCGCGGGGGAACTGAAGTTGCCACTGAAGCTTTCTTT
TRBV13	.	TRBJ2-7	few	CASSFGGSGSYEQYF	TGTGCCAGCAGCTTTGGGGGGTCGGGCTCCTACGAGCAGTACTTC
TRBV4-3	.	TRBJ1-5	few	CASSQRRVFQPQHF	TGCGCCAGCAGCCAACGTCGGGTTTTTCAGCCCCAGCATTTT
TRBV19	.	TRBJ2-1	.	CASSIGASEQFF	TGTGCCAGTAGTATAGGTGCGAGTGAGCAGTTCTTC
TRBV11-2	.	TRBJ2-7	.	CASSLEARREQYF	TGTGCCAGCAGCTTAGAGGCTAGAAGGGAGCAGTACTTC
TRBV28	TRBD1	TRBJ1-5	.	CASMLGQADDQPQHF	TGTGCCAGCATGTTGGGACAGGCCGACGATCAGCCCCAGCATTTT
TRBV29-1	TRBD1	TRBJ2-7	.	CSVVTGSLSYEQYF	TGCAGCGTCGTGACAGGGTCTCTGTCCTACGAGCAGTACTTC
TRBV30	.	TRBJ1-1	.	CAWSGVDSMNTEAFF	TGTGCCTGGAGTGGCGTTGACAGTATGAACACTGAAGCTTTCTTT
TRBV19	TRBD1	TRBJ2-1	.	CASSPTGQGAEQFF	TGTGCCAGTAGTCCCACCGGACAGGGGGCTGAGCAGTTCTTC
TRBV19	.	TRBJ2-1	.	CASSTTVYNEQFF	TGTGCCAGTAGTACGACAGTCTACAATGAGCAGTTCTTC
TRBV13	.	TRBJ1-4	.	CASSPKGEGLSPNEKLFF	TGTGCCAGCAGTCCCAAAGGGGAGGGCTTATCTCCAAATGAAAAACTGTTTTTT
TRBV30	TRBD1	TRBJ2-1	few	CAWSSGQGLDEQFF	TGTGCCTGGAGTTCAGGACAGGGTCTGGATGAGCAGTTCTTC
TRBV4-1	TRBD2	TRBJ2-5	.	CASSQDLGGRETQYF	TGCGCCAGCAGCCAAGATCTTGGCGGGAGGGAGACCCAGTACTTC
TRBV30	.	TRBJ1-3	.	CAWTGASRENTIYF	TGTGCCTGGACAGGGGCCTCTCGGGAAAACACCATATATTTT
TRBV6-6	.	TRBJ1-2	.	CASSPQGGGGYTF	TGTGCCAGCAGCCCACAGGGAGGGGGTGGCTACACCTTC
TRBV7-8	.	TRBJ2-1	.	CASSPRTATYNEQFF	TGTGCCAGCAGCCCAAGGACAGCCACCTACAATGAGCAGTTCTTC
TRBV6-5	.	TRBJ2-7	.	CASSESYEQYF	TGTGCCAGCAGTGAGAGTTACGAGCAGTACTTC
TRBV10-1	.	TRBJ2-7	once	CASSPGRVNSYEQYF	TGCGCCAGCTCCCCCGGGCGGGTGAACTCCTACGAGCAGTACTTC
TRBV15	TRBD2	TRBJ2-2	.	CATRLPGLAGGVTGELFF	TGTGCCACCCGTCTCCCGGGACTAGCGGGAGGTGTGACCGGGGAGCTGTTTTTT
TRBV6-6	.	TRBJ2-3	.	CASSWKGSSTDTQYF	TGTGCCAGCAGTTGGAAGGGGTCAAGCACAGATACGCAGTATTTT
TRBV19	.	TRBJ2-5	.	CASRKGGFTLETQYF	TGTGCCAGTAGAAAGGGAGGTTTCACCTTGGAGACCCAGTACTTC
TRBV11-3	TRBD2	TRBJ2-3	.	CASSLEFSGSDTQYF	TGTGCCAGCAGCTTAGAGTTTAGCGGGAGTGATACGCAGTATTTT
TRBV2	TRBD1	TRBJ1-2	.	CASRYPAGQGWSGYTF	TGTGCCAGCCGTTACCCAGCGGGACAGGGCTGGAGTGGCTACACCTTC
TRBV28	TRBD1	TRBJ1-6	.	CASSPLGAGGDYNSPLHF	TGTGCCAGCAGTCCCCTTGGTGCAGGGGGCGATTATAATTCACCCCTCCACTTT
TRBV5-1	.	TRBJ2-3	.	CASSLGTATSTDTQYF	TGCGCCAGCAGCTTGGGGACAGCCACTAGCACAGATACGCAGTATTTT
TRBV14	.	TRBJ2-1	.	CASSQAGFFYNEQFF	TGTGCCAGCAGCCAAGCGGGATTTTTCTACAATGAGCAGTTCTTC
TRBV29-1	.	TRBJ2-7	.	CSVESARDYEQYF	TGCAGCGTTGAATCGGCCAGAGACTACGAGCAGTACTTC
TRBV30	.	TRBJ1-5	.	CAWSVRRGSWGPQHF	TGTGCCTGGAGTGTACGGAGAGGGTCTTGGGGGCCCCAGCATTTT
TRBV30	TRBD1	TRBJ1-6	once	CAWKGGRSLLHF	TGTGCCTGGAAAGGGGGCAGGAGTCTCCTCCACTTT
TRBV11-2	.	TRBJ1-4	.	CASSLGVVAAEKLFF	TGTGCCAGCAGCTTAGGGGTAGTTGCGGCAGAAAAACTGTTTTTT
TRBV4-3	TRBD2	TRBJ2-7	.	CASSQGLAGTYEQYF	TGCGCCAGCAGCCAAGGACTAGCGGGCACCTACGAGCAGTACTTC
TRBV5-1	.	TRBJ2-3	.	CASSPTSLGDTQYF	TGCGCCAGCAGCCCTACTAGCTTGGGAGATACGCAGTATTTT
TRBV28	TRBD2	TRBJ2-1	.	CASIPGLAGEDEQFF	TGTGCCAGCATACCGGGACTAGCGGGAGAGGATGAGCAGTTCTTC
TRBV7-2	TRBD1	TRBJ1-2	.	CASSSQGSSGYTF	TGTGCCAGCAGCTCACAGGGGTCCTCTGGCTACACCTTC
TRBV2	.	TRBJ1-3	few	CASVLRGNTIYF	TGTGCCAGTGTATTGCGGGGAAACACCATATATTTT
TRBV18	.	TRBJ2-5	once	CASSPRGAQETQYF	TGTGCCAGCTCACCCCGGGGGGCGCAAGAGACCCAGTACTTC
TRBV5-6	TRBD1	TRBJ2-1	.	CASSLSGTGAYNEQFF	TGTGCCAGCAGCTTATCCGGGACAGGGGCCTACAATGAGCAGTTCTTC
TRBV10-1	.	TRBJ2-1	.	CASSGQGRSNEQFF	TGCGCCAGCAGTGGTCAGGGTCGATCCAATGAGCAGTTCTTC
TRBV27	.	TRBJ2-5	.	CASSSTSVQAGETQYF	TGTGCCAGTAGTTCCACATCGGTACAGGCTGGAGAGACCCAGTACTTC
TRBV7-9	TRBD2	TRBJ2-3	.	CASSLIAGGRTDTQYF	TGTGCCAGCAGCTTAATCGCGGGAGGGAGAACAGATACGCAGTATTTT
TRBV28	.	TRBJ2-2	.	CASSLILIRVGGNANTGELFF	TGTGCCAGCAGTTTAATATTAATTAGAGTTGGGGGGAACGCGAACACCGGGGAGCTGTTTTTT
TRBV9	TRBD1	TRBJ2-1	.	CASSVTQGAGNEQFF	TGTGCCAGCAGCGTAACACAGGGGGCGGGAAATGAGCAGTTCTTC
TRBV6-5	.	TRBJ1-4	few	CASTPPGLNEKLFF	TGTGCCAGCACCCCCCCAGGGCTGAATGAAAAACTGTTTTTT